Below are 17 T cell receptor beta chains sequenced from a single sample in a study of OX40 agonist ivuxolimab in advanced cancers. TCRdb's table, derived via immunoSEQ multiplex PCR, lists solely in-frame clones and lacks some. The repertoire holds about 42,000 clones, with 75% to 90% as singletons. The specimen comprised CD4+ or CD8+ T cells sorted from blood, sampled in a trial of the OX40 agonist ivuxolimab. Source of these receptors: an adult with an advanced solid tumor such as melanoma, head and neck, liver or kidney cancer.

The gene calls are TRBV4-2 and TRBJ2-4; possible D gene TRBD2, 5 bases. Germline lookup yields CDR1 LGHNA and CDR2 YNFKEQ. The CDR3 contains 14 residues. V was shortened by 0 bases and J by 6 bases, with 9 bases between the two germline ends. CDR3 residues: CASSQETRGNIQYF. CDR3 sequence (DNA): TGTGCCAGCAGCCAAGAAACTCGGGGAAACATTCAGTACTTC.

The chain has TRBV6-1 and TRBJ2-5; possibly TRBD2 for D (5 bases). Germline CDR1 reads MNHNS; CDR2 reads SASEGT. Trimming took off 1 base at V and 5 bases at J, with 14 bases between the two ends. This CDR3 is 15 amino acids long. The DNA for the CDR3 is TGTGCCAGCAGTGAAGTGGTCGCAGCGGCGGAGACCCAGTACTTC. Translated: CASSEVVAAAETQYF.

This chain links TRBV14 with TRBJ1-2; D is unclear. The CDR3 contains 13 residues. Germline V gene lookup returns CDR1 SGHDN and CDR2 FVKESK. V lost 0 bases, J lost 4 bases, and 6 bases lay in between. This CDR3 is CASSQDRGYGYTF. Here the CDR3 DNA reads TGTGCCAGCAGCCAAGATCGGGGCTATGGCTACACCTTC.

Comment on this clone: One end of the junction fails to match germline, which may point to a read error. The chain recombines TRBV7-7 with TRBJ2-2; the D is unclear. From germline, CDR1 is SSHAT and CDR2 FNYEAQ (reference sequence). The CDR3 length is 15 residues. The CDR3 DNA is TGTGCTAGCAGCTTAATGCCAGGTGGGACCGGGGAGCTGTTTTTT. It codes for CASSLMPGGTGELFF.

The CDR3 nucleotides read TGTGCCATCAGTGGGGACTCTGTCACTGAAGCTTTCTTT. It encodes CAISGDSVTEAFF. This sequence joins TRBV10-3 and TRBJ1-1, with D possibly TRBD1 on 5 matching bases. The CDR3 is made up of 13 amino acids. The V gene lost 4 bases and the J gene lost 4 bases, with 10 bases spanning the gap. Germline V gene data show CDR1 as ENHRY and CDR2 as SYGVKD.

This chain links TRBV5-1 with TRBJ1-5; 10 nucleotides line up with TRBD1. The V and J ends lost 4 bases and 3 bases, in that order; junction bases with no gene match: 4. CDR1 is SGHRS and CDR2 is YFSETQ in the germline V gene. The CDR3 covers 15 residues. The CDR3, as DNA: TGCGCCAGCAGCGAAGGGACAGGGGCCAATCAGCCCCAGCATTTT. This sequence encodes CASSEGTGANQPQHF.

The rearrangement joins TRBV4-2 to TRBJ2-5, with 7 nucleotides matching TRBD2. The CDR3 loop spans 16 amino acids. Germline V gene sequence: CDR1 LGHNA, CDR2 YNFKEQ. Unmatched junction bases numbered 6, after V lost 0 bases and J lost 2 bases. CDR3 in DNA: TGTGCCAGCAGCCAAGAGGTTGTGCGGGGGCAAGAGACCCAGTACTTC. This encodes CASSQEVVRGQETQYF.

The chain has TRBV18 and TRBJ2-1; TRBD2 agrees at 9 bases. This CDR3 is 15 amino acids long. Germline CDR1 is KGHSH and CDR2 is LQKENI. The V gene end was trimmed by 6 bases and the J gene end by 0 bases; junction bases not matched to a gene: 3. The CDR3 DNA reads as TGTGCCAGCTCTGGTAGCGGGAGCTCCTACAATGAGCAGTTCTTC. Protein sequence: CASSGSGSSYNEQFF.

This clone was observed once. The genes are TRBV29-1 and TRBJ2-7; tentative D call: TRBD1 (6 bases). The CDR3 is 11 residues long. CDR1 SQVTM and CDR2 ANQGSEA come from the germline V gene. V was pared by 6 bases and J by 4 bases, with 10 bases between. CDR3 DNA sequence: TGCAGCGTGGTTACAGGGTACGAGCAGTACTTC. Translating gives CSVVTGYEQYF.

The J gene is TRBJ1-1, the V gene TRBV7-2, with D hard to call. The germline V gene encodes CDR1 SGHTA and CDR2 FQGNSA. V was clipped by 4 bases and J by 3 bases, with 15 bases between them. The CDR3 runs to 15 residues. The CDR3 region has the DNA TGTGCCAGCAGCTCCCCGGGCCGGAGGTACACTGAAGCTTTCTTT. Translating it yields CASSSPGRRYTEAFF. The full variable domain, completed using reference TRBV7-2 and TRBJ1-1, is GAGVSQSPSNKVTEKGKDVELRCDPISGHTALYWYRQSLGQGLEFLIYFQGNSAPDKSGLPSDRFSAERTGGSVSTLTIQRTQQEDSAVYLCASSSPGRRYTEAFFGQGTRLTVV.

The V gene is TRBV6-5, the J gene TRBJ1-2; D is perhaps TRBD1 (6 bases). Trimming took 8 bases from V and 0 from J, leaving 13 bases between them. The CDR3 sequence is 14 residues long. Germline V gene lookup returns CDR1 MNHEY and CDR2 SVGAGI. CDR3 region: CASPRGTSNYGYTF. CDR3 coding DNA: TGTGCCAGCCCAAGGGGGACGTCTAACTATGGCTACACCTTC.

The chain combines TRBV13 with TRBJ2-1; D gene ambiguous. CDR3 length: 13 amino acids. CDR1 is PRHDT and CDR2 is FYEKMQ in the germline V gene (reference sequence). V was pared by 6 bases and J by 0 bases, with 6 bases between. The CDR3: CASSNYSYNEQFF. The CDR3 DNA reads as TGTGCCAGCAGTAACTACTCCTACAATGAGCAGTTCTTC. Based on the CDR3 plus reference TRBV13 and TRBJ2-1, the full variable domain is AAGVIQSPRHLIKEKRETATLKCYPIPRHDTVYWYQQGPGQDPQFLISFYEKMQSDKGSIPDRFSAQQFSDYHSELNMSSLELGDSALYFCASSNYSYNEQFFGPGTRLTVL.

This clone was detected once. The chain carries TRBV28 and TRBJ2-5, with no clear D. This CDR3 comprises 12 residues. CDR1 is MDHEN and CDR2 is SYDVKM in the germline V gene. The V and J ends lost 2 bases and 4 bases respectively, with 5 bases between them. CDR3 nucleotide sequence: TGTGCCAGCAGTTTACCGGCAGAGACCCAGTACTTC. Protein: CASSLPAETQYF.

CDR3 in amino acids: CASSRTVKLNEQFF. CDR3 DNA: TGTGCCAGTAGTAGGACAGTAAAACTCAATGAGCAGTTCTTC. The rearrangement uses TRBV19 and TRBJ2-1; a possible D gene is TRBD1 (6 bases). The germline gives CDR1 LNHDA, CDR2 SQIVND (reference sequence). The CDR3 contains 14 residues. Trimming shortened V by 4 bases and J by 6 bases, and 13 bases separated the two germline ends. The full variable domain, in which reference TRBV19 and TRBJ2-1 provide the parts outside the CDR3, is DGGITQSPKYLFRKEGQNVTLSCEQNLNHDAMYWYRQDPGQGLRLIYYSQIVNDFQKGDIAEGYSVSREKKESFPLTVTSAQKNPTAFYLCASSRTVKLNEQFFGPGTRLTVL.

As DNA, the CDR3 is TGTGCCAGCAGCTCCCAGGGGCCGAATCAGCCCCAGCATTTT. Translating gives CASSSQGPNQPQHF. This chain uses TRBV13 with TRBJ1-5, with D possibly TRBD1 on 6 matching bases. V lost 4 bases and J lost 4, with 11 bases in between. Germline CDR1 is PRHDT and CDR2 is FYEKMQ (reference sequence). This CDR3 comprises 14 residues.

The DNA of the CDR3 is TGTGCCAGCAGTTGGCAACAGGGTTCGAACGAGCAGTACTTC. It specifies CASSWQQGSNEQYF. The rearrangement uses TRBV6-5 and TRBJ2-7; TRBD1 might be the D (6 bases). The germline CDR1 and CDR2 sequences are MNHEY and SVGAGI. This CDR3 comprises 14 residues. The V and J ends lost 4 bases and 5 bases respectively, with 15 bases between them.

The chain has TRBV6-5 and TRBJ1-2, with 9 bases fitting TRBD1. The CDR3 is 15 residues long. Germline lookup yields CDR1 MNHEY and CDR2 SVGAGI. V was clipped by 2 bases and J by 4 bases; unmatched bases: 5. The CDR3 region has the DNA TGTGCCAGCAGTTACCTGGGACAGGGCATCTATGGCTACACCTTC. Amino acids: CASSYLGQGIYGYTF.